Below are 27 T cell receptor beta chains sequenced from a single sample in a study of human T cells and chemical hapten exposure. Time point noted: pre-sensitization, week 0. Treatment described: therapeutic diphenylcyclopropenone sensitization with weekly scalp DPC. MiXCR was run by TCRdb on the RACE reads, yielding one entry per CDR3 protein. The sample carries 270,000 or so distinct CDR3 sequences, around 7.3% recorded once. The source material was whole blood, sampled in connection with sensitization to the hapten diphenylcyclopropenone (DPC). These receptors all stem from a man aged 18-30 years with alopecia areata. Some clones in this sample may be carry-over from other donors' samples.

The rearrangement joins TRBV15 to TRBJ1-5; D unresolved. CDR3 size: 18 residues. Looked up from germline, CDR1 is LNHNV and CDR2 is YYDKDF (reference sequence). The V end lost 0 bases, the J end lost 2 bases, and 17 bases lay between the germline ends. CDR3 sequence (DNA): TGTGCCACCAGCAGAGATCTGGGTGGTTTCCAGGGCAATCAGCCCCAGCATTTT. This codes for CATSRDLGGFQGNQPQHF.

This sequence joins TRBV15 and TRBJ2-1; 13 nucleotides line up with TRBD2. V shed 9 bases, J shed 3 bases, and the junction held 11 bases outside the gene matches. Germline CDR1 is LNHNV and CDR2 is YYDKDF (reference sequence). This CDR3 has 17 amino acids. CDR3 loop: CATLHGLAGDNYNEQFF. As DNA, the CDR3 is TGTGCCACACTCCATGGACTAGCGGGGGATAACTACAATGAGCAGTTCTTC.

This rearrangement joins TRBV27 to TRBJ1-2; 7 nucleotides agree with TRBD1. V was pared by 3 bases and J by 0 bases, with 7 bases of the junction left unmatched. The germline V gene encodes CDR1 MNHEY and CDR2 SMNVEV (reference sequence). The CDR3 is made up of 16 amino acids. DNA for the CDR3: TGTGCCAGCAGTTTCCACCGGGACAGCCCTAACTATGGCTACACCTTC. Its protein is CASSFHRDSPNYGYTF.

This clonotype was detected only a few times. CDR3 nucleotides: TGCGCCAGCAGCTCGGGACTAGCGGTTCCACGGGAGCAGTACGTC. This encodes CASSSGLAVPREQYV. The genes are TRBV5-1 and TRBJ2-7; 11 bases fit TRBD2. V gave up 3 bases and J gave up 7 bases; unmatched junction bases: 9. This CDR3 is built from 15 residues. Germline CDR1 reads SGHRS; CDR2 reads YFSETQ.

The rearrangement joins TRBV29-1 to TRBJ2-3; possibly TRBD1 or TRBD2 for D (6 bases each). The CDR3 runs 14 residues. Trimming took off 6 bases at V and 1 base at J, with 14 bases between the two ends. CDR1 and CDR2 (germline): SQVTM, ANQGSEA. The DNA of the CDR3 is TGCAGCGTCCAGGTGGGGGGCGGCACAGATACGCAGTATTTT. Translating gives CSVQVGGGTDTQYF.

This clonotype was seen more than once but under ten times. The chain recombines TRBV13 with TRBJ2-2; 8 bases are a match to TRBD1. The CDR3 has 16 amino acids. Germline CDR1 is PRHDT and CDR2 is FYEKMQ (reference sequence). V lost 6 bases and J lost 5; bases outside the gene matches: 11. Written as DNA, the CDR3 is TGTGCCAGCAGAGAACGGGACAGGCTAAAGACCGGGGAGCTGTTTTTT. Its translation: CASRERDRLKTGELFF. The whole variable domain, filled in from reference TRBV13 and TRBJ2-2, reads AAGVIQSPRHLIKEKRETATLKCYPIPRHDTVYWYQQGPGQDPQFLISFYEKMQSDKGSIPDRFSAQQFSDYHSELNMSSLELGDSALYFCASRERDRLKTGELFFGEGSRLTVL.

In its sample, this clonotype was seen once. A much larger clone differs from this one at a single base, so this may be a read error. No conserved phenylalanine or tryptophan is present at the end of the CDR3, so a read error is the likely explanation. The chain has TRBV6-2 or TRBV6-3 and TRBJ2-2; maybe TRBD1 (6 bases). Germline loops: CDR1 MNHEY, CDR2 SVGEGT. The germline V and J ends were trimmed by 6 bases and 2 bases, with 16 bases remaining between them. The CDR3 loop spans 16 amino acids. The DNA for the CDR3 is TGTGCCAGCAGCGACAGGAGACAGATAAACACCGGGGAGCTGTTTTCT. Amino acid sequence: CASSDRRQINTGELFS.

This clonotype has only a few counts. The chain combines TRBV20-1 with TRBJ2-7, with D uncertain. CDR1 and CDR2 (germline): DFQATT, SNEGSKA (reference sequence). V lost 2 bases, J lost 1 base, and 9 bases lay in between. The CDR3 length is 13 residues. CDR3 loop: CSARQTNSYEQYF. In DNA, the CDR3 is TGCAGTGCTAGACAGACGAATTCCTACGAGCAGTACTTC.

The gene calls are TRBV20-1 and TRBJ2-7, with TRBD2 as a possible D gene (5 bases). This CDR3 is built from 14 residues. Trimming took off 6 bases at V and 2 bases at J, with 17 bases between the two ends. The germline CDR1 and CDR2 sequences are DFQATT and SNEGSKA (reference sequence). The CDR3 bases are TGCAGTGCGCACCAGAAGGACGGGACCTACGAGCAGTACTTC. Translating it yields CSAHQKDGTYEQYF.

This clonotype turned up a few times. The chain has TRBV6-2 or TRBV6-3 and TRBJ2-7, with 7 bases that match TRBD1. With 6 bases clipped from V and 5 bases from J, the junction kept 7 bases outside the gene matches. The CDR3 totals 13 residues. Germline V gene data show CDR1 as MNHEY and CDR2 as SVGEGT. The CDR3 DNA reads as TGTGCCAGCAGAATACAGGGGACGGACGAGCAGTACTTC. This codes for CASRIQGTDEQYF.

This clonotype occurred a few times. The V and J genes are TRBV6-2 or TRBV6-3 and TRBJ1-2, with 8 positions matching TRBD1. The CDR3 is 15 residues long. V trimming: 8 bases; J trimming: 4 bases; junction bases outside the gene matches: 12. Germline CDR1 and CDR2: MNHEY and SVGEGT. The CDR3 DNA reads as TGTGCCAGCGGTTTTACCGGGACAGGAGGCTATGGCTACACCTTC. Protein sequence: CASGFTGTGGYGYTF.

The V call is TRBV27, the J call TRBJ2-4, with D unresolved. Per germline, CDR1 MNHEY and CDR2 SMNVEV (reference sequence). The CDR3 consists of 16 residues. V gave up 2 bases and J gave up 1 base, with 12 bases separating them. CDR3: CASSLIGGRAKNIQYF. CDR3 in DNA: TGTGCCAGCAGTTTAATCGGCGGCAGGGCCAAAAACATTCAGTACTTC.

This rearrangement joins TRBV6-6 to TRBJ2-1; D may match TRBD1 or TRBD2 (7 bases each). CDR1 and CDR2 from the germline V gene are MNHNY and SVGAGI (reference sequence). V dropped 3 bases and J dropped 6 bases, with 18 bases sitting between them. The CDR3 consists of 16 residues. CDR3 amino acids: CASSYGGEGARNEQFF. In DNA form, the CDR3 reads TGTGCCAGCAGTTATGGCGGGGAGGGGGCGCGCAATGAGCAGTTCTTC.

This clonotype was observed once. This chain joins TRBV2 and TRBJ1-5; possible D gene TRBD1, 6 bases. CDR3 length: 15 amino acids. Trimming removed 1 base from V and 2 bases from J, with 9 bases in between. Per the germline V gene, CDR1 is SNHLY and CDR2 is FYNNEI. The chain's CDR3 is CASSEGGHGNQPQHF. The CDR3 DNA is TGTGCCAGCAGTGAAGGGGGGCACGGCAATCAGCCCCAGCATTTT. The full variable domain, completed using reference TRBV2 and TRBJ1-5, is EPEVTQTPSHQVTQMGQEVILRCVPISNHLYFYWYRQILGQKVEFLVSFYNNEISEKSEIFDDQFSVERPDGSNFTLKIRSTKLEDSAMYFCASSEGGHGNQPQHFGDGTRLSIL.

A few counts support this clonotype. The chain uses TRBV5-6 and TRBJ1-1, with unresolved D. V lost 0 bases and J lost 0, with 12 bases in between. Germline V gene lookup returns CDR1 SGHDT and CDR2 YYEEEE. The CDR3 covers 16 residues. The CDR3 nucleotides are TGTGCCAGCAGCTTGGGTCTTGGACTTCTGAACACTGAAGCTTTCTTT. This codes for CASSLGLGLLNTEAFF.

This clonotype was observed many times. The chain joins TRBV29-1 to TRBJ2-7; D is unresolved. CDR3 size: 10 residues. V was pared by 6 bases and J by 5 bases, with 8 bases between. Germline CDR1 SQVTM, CDR2 ANQGSEA. CDR3 sequence (DNA): TGCAGCGTCGAGCCCGACGAGCAGTACGTC. Protein: CSVEPDEQYV.

This clonotype was picked up a small number of times. The rearrangement links TRBV7-8 to TRBJ1-4; perhaps TRBD1 as D (5 bases). The CDR3 consists of 15 residues. Germline V gives CDR1 SGHVS, CDR2 FQNEAQ. Trimming took 1 base from V and 5 from J, leaving 11 bases between them. CDR3 nucleotide sequence: TGTGCCAGCAGCTTAGAAAACAGGATGAATGAAAAACTGTTTTTT. This translates into CASSLENRMNEKLFF.

Turning to this clonotype: The conserved final phenylalanine or tryptophan is absent from the CDR3, which likely points to a read error. The rearrangement uses TRBV6-5 and TRBJ2-2, with 7 bases fitting TRBD2. V lost 6 bases and J lost 0; bases outside the gene matches: 4. This CDR3 has 15 residues. In germline, CDR1 is MNHEY, CDR2 SVGAGI. DNA of the CDR3: TGTGCCAGCAGCCCGACTAGCCCGAACACCGGGGAGCTGTTTTCT. As protein: CASSPTSPNTGELFS.

This clonotype was picked up a small number of times. This rearrangement joins TRBV10-3 to TRBJ2-3; weak D call: TRBD2 (6 bases). This CDR3 region has 11 residues. V dropped 11 bases and J dropped 4 bases, with 10 bases sitting between them. Germline CDR1 ENHRY, CDR2 SYGVKD. CDR3 DNA: TGTGCCGGGAGGACTGCAGATACGCAGTATTTT. This codes for CAGRTADTQYF.

The J gene is TRBJ2-1, the V gene TRBV12-3 or TRBV12-4; D assignment may be TRBD1 or TRBD2 (5 bases each). This CDR3 is 14 amino acids long. Trimming took 3 bases from V and 9 from J, leaving 15 bases between them. The CDR3 nucleotides read TGTGCCAGCAGTTTGGGACGAGGTGAGGGTGAGCAGTTCTTC. Protein sequence: CASSLGRGEGEQFF.

The J gene is TRBJ2-3, the V gene TRBV7-2, with D perhaps TRBD1 (5 bases). CDR3 length: 16 residues. Trimming pared 5 bases from V and 0 bases from J, leaving 15 bases between. The germline gives CDR1 SGHTA, CDR2 FQGNSA. This CDR3 reads CASSLRQSLSTDTQYF. Here the CDR3 DNA reads TGTGCCAGCAGCCTACGACAGTCCTTGAGCACAGATACGCAGTATTTT.

J is TRBJ2-5 and V is TRBV5-5, with D tentatively TRBD1 (6 bases). The CDR3 contains 15 residues. Germline values: CDR1 SGHKS, CDR2 YYEKEE (reference sequence). V was pared by 1 base and J by 1 base, with 11 bases between. The CDR3 DNA reads as TGTGCCAGCAGCTTGTGGGGGACATTCCAAGAGACCCAGTACTTC. Translation gives CASSLWGTFQETQYF. The full variable domain, with the rest looked up from reference TRBV5-5 and TRBJ2-5, is DAGVTQSPTHLIKTRGQQVTLRCSPISGHKSVSWYQQVLGQGPQFIFQYYEKEERGRGNFPDRFSARQFPNYSSELNVNALLLGDSALYLCASSLWGTFQETQYFGPGTRLLVL.

This clonotype was counted at least ten times. The chain joins TRBV24-1 to TRBJ1-5, with D possibly TRBD1 on 5 matching bases. V lost 10 bases and J lost 4, with 7 bases in between. Germline V gene sequence: CDR1 KGHDR, CDR2 SFDVKD. CDR3 size: 11 residues. CDR3 loop: CATGTNQPQHF. CDR3 DNA: TGTGCCACAGGGACGAATCAGCCCCAGCATTTT.

CDR3 coding DNA: TGTGCCAGCAGCTACGGTATAGGCACAGATACGCAGTATTTT. Translated: CASSYGIGTDTQYF. The chain couples TRBV7-2 to TRBJ2-3; D is undetermined. The length of the CDR3 is 14 residues. Germline assignment: CDR1 SGHTA and CDR2 FQGNSA. V lost 4 bases to trimming and J lost 1 base, with 9 bases between them.

This clonotype showed up just a few times. CDR3 sequence: CSVWGPRTGVNTEAFF. In nucleotides, the CDR3 is TGCAGCGTCTGGGGCCCCCGGACGGGGGTGAACACTGAAGCTTTCTTT. This chain connects TRBV29-1 to TRBJ1-1; D possibly corresponds to TRBD1 (5 bases). The V end was cut by 6 bases, the J end by 0 bases, with 20 bases between. Germline V CDR1 and CDR2: SQVTM, ANQGSEA. There are 16 residues in the CDR3.

This clonotype was seen a few times. This sequence joins TRBV6-2 or TRBV6-3 and TRBJ2-3, with D possibly matching TRBD1 (5 bases). V shed 2 bases and J shed 3 bases, with 9 bases lying between them. CDR1 MNHEY and CDR2 SVGEGT come from the germline V gene. CDR3 length: 14 residues. CDR3 protein: CASSYVGETDTQYF. For the CDR3, the DNA is TGTGCCAGCAGTTACGTAGGGGAAACAGATACGCAGTATTTT.

This clonotype was seen at least ten times. The rearrangement links TRBV5-1 to TRBJ1-2, with TRBD1 identical over 9 bases. From germline, CDR1 is SGHRS and CDR2 YFSETQ. The CDR3 loop spans 14 amino acids. The V and J ends lost 4 bases and 6 bases, in that order; junction bases with no gene match: 7. CDR3 sequence: CASSMIQGADGYTF. The CDR3 nucleotides read TGCGCCAGCAGCATGATACAGGGGGCGGATGGCTACACCTTC.